Below are 26 T cell receptor beta chains sequenced from a single sample in a study of immune cell composition in non-small cell lung cancer. Only in-frame clones appear in the TCRdb table, and some are missing; sequencing was by immunoSEQ multiplex PCR. The sample holds thousands of clones, 76% seen once. Sequences were obtained from lung tumor tissue. The receptors come from a human donor with non-small cell lung cancer.

The chain recombines TRBV5-1 with TRBJ1-2; D is unresolved. Germline CDR1 SGHRS, CDR2 YFSETQ. CDR3 length equals 15 residues. V was cut by 1 base and J by 3 bases, with 13 bases left in between. The CDR3 loop is CASSLLQKGDYGYTF. The CDR3 DNA follows: TGCGCCAGCAGCTTGTTACAGAAGGGCGACTATGGCTACACCTTC.

The chain links TRBV4-2 to TRBJ1-2; 9 bases are a match to TRBD1. The CDR3 is made up of 15 amino acids. V was pared by 4 bases and J by 4 bases, with 7 bases of the junction left unmatched. Per the germline V gene, CDR1 is LGHNA and CDR2 is YNFKEQ. CDR3 DNA sequence: TGTGCCAGCAGCCCGAACGACAGGGGGAGCTATGGCTACACCTTC. Translation: CASSPNDRGSYGYTF.

This chain joins TRBV9 and TRBJ1-1; 9 bases agree with TRBD1. The V gene end was trimmed by 5 bases and the J gene end by 4 bases; junction bases not matched to a gene: 3. The germline V gene has CDR1 SGDLS and CDR2 YYNGEE. The CDR3 loop spans 13 amino acids. As DNA, the CDR3 is TGTGCCAGCAGTGAACAGGGGGCCACTGAAGCTTTCTTT. Its protein product is CASSEQGATEAFF.

V gene TRBV28 combines with J gene TRBJ1-5, with D unclear. Germline V gene lookup returns CDR1 MDHEN and CDR2 SYDVKM. The CDR3 spans 16 residues. The V end lost 6 bases, the J end lost 6 bases, and 21 bases lay between the germline ends. The CDR3 loop reads CASSRKSNYITQPQHF. As DNA, the CDR3 is TGTGCCAGCAGCCGAAAATCTAATTACATCACTCAGCCCCAGCATTTT.

This clone was observed a few times. This sequence joins TRBV6-6 and TRBJ1-2; D perhaps matches TRBD1 (5 bases). This CDR3 has 14 residues. Germline V gives CDR1 MNHNY, CDR2 SVGAGI (reference sequence). Deletions cut 8 bases from V and 4 bases from J, with 17 bases between. The DNA of the CDR3 is TGTGCCAGCGGGGACGGGGTAATAAGCTATGGCTACACCTTC. This encodes CASGDGVISYGYTF.

The V call is TRBV18, the J call TRBJ2-7, with TRBD1 matching over 9 bases. The length of the CDR3 is 14 residues. The V segment lost 6 bases and the J segment 5 bases; nucleotides outside the gene matches: 8. Germline assignment: CDR1 KGHSH and CDR2 LQKENI. The CDR3 is CASSLSGQGNEQYF. DNA of the CDR3: TGTGCCAGCTCTCTGTCGGGACAGGGTAACGAGCAGTACTTC.

The rearrangement links TRBV7-3 to TRBJ1-6; D call uncertain. V lost 0 bases and J lost 5, with 8 bases in between. Germline CDR1 SGHTA, CDR2 FQGTGA. The CDR3 is 15 residues long. Here the CDR3 DNA reads TGTGCCAGCAGCTTAACAGGCCTTCATAATTCACCCCTCCACTTT. Translated: CASSLTGLHNSPLHF.

V is TRBV5-1 and J is TRBJ2-7, with TRBD2 identical over 9 bases. V was clipped by 5 bases and J by 1 base; unmatched bases: 7. The CDR3 is 15 amino acids. In germline, CDR1 is SGHRS, CDR2 YFSETQ. This CDR3 is CASSQAGGASYEQYF. For the CDR3, the DNA is TGCGCCAGCAGTCAGGCGGGGGGGGCTTCCTACGAGCAGTACTTC.

The V call is TRBV19, the J call TRBJ2-7; perhaps D is TRBD1 or TRBD2 (5 bases each). The CDR3 extends over 13 amino acids. Trimming shortened V by 5 bases and J by 5 bases, and 13 bases separated the two germline ends. The V gene's germline CDR1 is LNHDA and CDR2 SQIVND (reference sequence). The CDR3 DNA follows: TGTGCCAGTAGTCCCCGGGACCGACACGAGCAGTACTTC. Translating gives CASSPRDRHEQYF.

The rearrangement joins TRBV6-1 to TRBJ2-7; the D gene is possibly TRBD2 (6 bases). This CDR3 is 12 amino acids long. Germline lookup yields CDR1 MNHNS and CDR2 SASEGT. Deletions cut 8 bases from V and 2 bases from J, with 10 bases between. The CDR3 DNA reads TGTGCCAGCGGGGAGGTCGCCTACGAGCAGTACTTC. Translating it yields CASGEVAYEQYF.

V gene TRBV20-1 combines with J gene TRBJ1-2; D not certain. Looked up from germline, CDR1 is DFQATT and CDR2 is SNEGSKA (reference sequence). The germline V and J ends were trimmed by 2 bases and 4 bases, with 5 bases remaining between them. The CDR3 totals 11 residues. DNA of the CDR3: TGCAGTGCTAGAACGACCTATGGCTACACCTTC. This gives the protein CSARTTYGYTF.

DNA for the CDR3: TGTGCCAGCAAGATAGGGGGGGCCGGGGAGCTGTTTTTT. Residues: CASKIGGAGELFF. The V gene is TRBV6-1, the J gene TRBJ2-2; D is possibly TRBD2 (7 bases). In germline, CDR1 is MNHNS, CDR2 SASEGT. Trimming removed 7 bases at V and 6 bases at J, with 12 bases between. There are 13 residues in the CDR3.

In DNA form, the CDR3 reads TGTGCCAGTAGTCCCGGCGTCAATTCACCCCTCCACTTT. Translation: CASSPGVNSPLHF. J is TRBJ1-6 and V is TRBV19; D uncertain. CDR1 LNHDA and CDR2 SQIVND come from the germline V gene (reference sequence). The CDR3 loop spans 13 amino acids. V was trimmed by 5 bases and J by 7 bases, leaving 9 bases between them.

This clone occurred once. V usage is TRBV5-1 and J usage is TRBJ2-7; D possibly uses TRBD1 or TRBD2 (6 bases each). Per germline, CDR1 SGHRS and CDR2 YFSETQ. The CDR3 spans 14 residues. Trimming pared 6 bases from V and 2 bases from J, leaving 15 bases between. The CDR3 sequence: CASTRGELTYEQYF. The CDR3 DNA reads TGCGCCAGCACGAGGGGGGAACTAACCTACGAGCAGTACTTC.

In its sample, this clone was seen once. This CDR3 reads CASSTGVFRQFF. Written as DNA, the CDR3 is TGTGCCAGCAGCACGGGGGTATTTCGGCAGTTCTTC. This chain links TRBV5-5 with TRBJ2-1; TRBD2 is a possible D gene (6 bases). Trimming took 4 bases from V and 12 from J, leaving 14 bases between them. The CDR3 sequence is 12 residues long. In germline, CDR1 is SGHKS, CDR2 YYEKEE (reference sequence).

The V and J genes are TRBV9 and TRBJ2-3; 15 bases are a match to TRBD2. The CDR3 has 19 amino acids. The V gene end was trimmed by 4 bases and the J gene end by 0 bases; junction bases not matched to a gene: 9. CDR1 is SGDLS, CDR2 YYNGEE, per germline. The CDR3 bases are TGTGCCAGCAGCCCCCGCGGACTAGCGGGGGGGATTAGCACAGATACGCAGTATTTT. Its protein product is CASSPRGLAGGISTDTQYF.

This rearrangement joins TRBV18 to TRBJ2-3, with unresolved D. V was shortened by 3 bases and J by 0 bases, with 7 bases between the two germline ends. There are 14 residues in the CDR3. Looked up from germline, CDR1 is KGHSH and CDR2 is LQKENI. The CDR3 protein is CASSPEGSTDTQYF. CDR3 bases: TGTGCCAGCTCACCCGAAGGAAGCACAGATACGCAGTATTTT.

The genes are TRBV7-2 and TRBJ1-5; 8 bases match TRBD1. V lost 5 bases and J lost 2; bases outside the gene matches: 5. Looked up from germline, CDR1 is SGHTA and CDR2 is FQGNSA. The CDR3 totals 15 residues. CDR3 sequence (DNA): TGTGCCAGCAGCCTCCAGGGGGCAGGCAATCAGCCCCAGCATTTT. This encodes CASSLQGAGNQPQHF.

This clone came up once. This sequence joins TRBV19 and TRBJ2-1; D possibly corresponds to TRBD2 (6 bases). V lost 7 bases and J lost 4, with 17 bases in between. The V gene's germline CDR1 is LNHDA and CDR2 SQIVND (reference sequence). There are 15 residues in the CDR3. CDR3 loop: CASMDGQGGYNEQFF. For the CDR3, the DNA is TGTGCCAGTATGGATGGGCAGGGAGGTTACAATGAGCAGTTCTTC.

This chain joins TRBV5-4 and TRBJ2-5; possibly TRBD1 for D (6 bases). Germline CDR1 is SGHNT and CDR2 is YYREEE (reference sequence). The V end was cut by 2 bases, the J end by 5 bases, with 16 bases between. CDR3 length equals 15 residues. The CDR3 is CASSFLTGNEETQYF. Written as DNA, the CDR3 is TGTGCCAGCAGCTTCCTAACAGGGAATGAGGAGACCCAGTACTTC.

This chain connects TRBV9 to TRBJ2-3, with 10 nucleotides matching TRBD2. Unmatched junction bases numbered 3, after V lost 3 bases and J lost 2 bases. Germline V gene lookup returns CDR1 SGDLS and CDR2 YYNGEE. The CDR3 sequence is 15 residues long. CDR3 sequence (DNA): TGTGCCAGCAGCGCGACTAGCGGGTACACAGATACGCAGTATTTT. Translation: CASSATSGYTDTQYF.

The chain employs TRBV19 and TRBJ2-7, with a tentative D call TRBD1 (6 bases). This CDR3 spans 15 amino acids. Trimming cost V 4 bases and J 4 bases, with 17 bases left between them. Looked up from germline, CDR1 is LNHDA and CDR2 is SQIVND (reference sequence). In DNA, the CDR3 is TGTGCCAGTAGTAGCCCTACGACAGGTTCATACGAGCAGTACTTC. The encoded protein is CASSSPTTGSYEQYF.

This clone has more than one count but fewer than ten. This CDR3 reads CASSPAGLAGETQYF. The CDR3 DNA sequence: TGTGCCAGCAGTCCAGCAGGACTAGCAGGGGAGACCCAGTACTTC. This chain uses TRBV7-2 with TRBJ2-5; 8 positions match TRBD2. The CDR3 covers 15 residues. V gave up 6 bases and J gave up 5 bases; unmatched junction bases: 11. Germline CDR1 SGHTA, CDR2 FQGNSA.

The chain is built from TRBV7-3 and TRBJ2-3, with D perhaps assigned TRBD1 or TRBD2 (6 bases each). With 3 bases removed from V and 2 bases from J, the gap between germline ends came to 12 bases. The CDR3 length is 15 residues. Per germline, CDR1 SGHTA and CDR2 FQGTGA. The CDR3 loop reads CASSFAGGPTDTQYF. CDR3 in DNA: TGTGCCAGCAGCTTTGCCGGGGGCCCCACAGATACGCAGTATTTT.

This sequence joins TRBV6-5 and TRBJ1-1; a possible D gene is TRBD1 (6 bases). V lost 6 bases and J lost 9, with 11 bases in between. Germline lookup yields CDR1 MNHEY and CDR2 SVGAGI. The CDR3 contains 11 residues. In nucleotides, the CDR3 is TGTGCCAGCAGAAAGGGGGTTCAAGCTTTCTTT. It yields the protein CASRKGVQAFF.

The chain employs TRBV6-6 and TRBJ2-5, with D maybe TRBD2 (6 bases). V lost 4 bases, J lost 8 bases, and 14 bases lay in between. The germline V gene has CDR1 MNHNY and CDR2 SVGAGI (reference sequence). The length of the CDR3 is 13 residues. CDR3 DNA sequence: TGTGCCAGCAGTTCCCGGGACTCAGATACCCAGTACTTC. Translation: CASSSRDSDTQYF.